These T cell receptor beta chains were read from a single sample in a study of regulatory T cells in long-lasting Graves disease. TCRdb ran MiXCR on the multiplex PCR reads and lists one entry per CDR3 protein. The profile covers 440,000 or so distinct CDR3 sequences, with roughly 17% appearing a single time and around 11% taken by the ten largest. These data also featured in a second study, about T cells in Graves' hyperthyroidism and ophthalmopathy.

The source material was peripheral blood mononuclear cells (PBMCs), sampled at new diagnosis, from a patient treated with antithyroid drugs. The origin of the receptors is a woman in her twenties or thirties with Graves disease. Both conserved end residues are part of each CDR3. The order of the fields is D gene, J gene, clone size, V gene, CDR3 protein, CDR3 DNA. A D gene is named only where the DNA matches it firmly. Size values are once, few and many counts, or a class for expanded clones, and some rows have none.

NA | TRBJ1-1 | NA | TRBV3-1 | CASSPALTMKGTEAFF | TGTGCCAGCAGCCCCGCCCTCACAATGAAGGGCACTGAAGCTTTCTTT
NA | TRBJ1-4 | many | TRBV27 | CASRGPGHGATNEKLFF | TGTGCCAGCAGGGGGCCGGGACACGGAGCAACTAATGAAAAACTGTTTTTT
TRBD1 | TRBJ2-7 | many | TRBV6-2/TRBV6-3 | CASSYSGQGGEQYF | TGTGCCAGCAGTTACTCGGGACAGGGGGGGGAGCAGTACTTC
TRBD2 | TRBJ2-7 | many | TRBV27 | CASSSRWTRSSEQYF | TGTGCCAGCAGTTCGCGTTGGACTAGAAGTAGCGAGCAGTACTTC
NA | TRBJ2-5 | few | TRBV7-9 | CASSPPLTTLRTQYF | TGTGCCAGCAGCCCACCCTTGACGACCCTTAGGACCCAGTACTTC
NA | TRBJ2-2 | few | TRBV5-4 | CASSPVGAGELFF | TGTGCCAGCAGTCCAGTGGGGGCCGGGGAGCTGTTTTTT
TRBD1 | TRBJ2-2 | many | TRBV11-3 | CASRTGDGELFF | TGTGCCAGCAGAACAGGGGACGGGGAGCTGTTTTTT
NA | TRBJ1-2 | few | TRBV6-2/TRBV6-3 | CASSYGDQGSYTF | TGTGCCAGCAGTTACGGAGACCAGGGAAGCTACACCTTC
NA | TRBJ1-5 | many | TRBV28 | CASSLTGAPGQPQHF | TGTGCCAGCAGTTTGACGGGGGCGCCGGGGCAGCCCCAGCATTTT
NA | TRBJ2-3 | NA | TRBV20-1 | CSGPKGRDTQYF | TGCAGTGGGCCCAAAGGGAGGGATACGCAGTATTTT
TRBD1 | TRBJ1-2 | many | TRBV20-1 | CSASPGTGGANYGYTF | TGCAGTGCTAGTCCGGGGACAGGGGGCGCCAACTATGGCTACACCTTC
TRBD1 | TRBJ1-2 | many | TRBV7-8 | CASSGRDRAFYGYTF | TGTGCCAGCAGCGGCCGGGACAGGGCATTCTATGGCTACACCTTC
TRBD2 | TRBJ2-1 | NA | TRBV19 | CASSLPGLAGAEQFF | TGTGCCAGTAGCCTTCCGGGACTAGCGGGAGCTGAGCAGTTCTTC
NA | TRBJ2-1 | NA | TRBV12-3/TRBV12-4 | CASSFVGPASEQFF | TGTGCCAGCAGTTTCGTCGGTCCTGCCAGTGAGCAGTTCTTC
TRBD2 | TRBJ2-1 | NA | TRBV20-1 | CMGLADDYNEQFF | TGCATGGGTCTAGCGGACGACTACAATGAGCAGTTCTTC
NA | TRBJ1-5 | many | TRBV2 | CASKGRDYSNQPQHF | TGTGCCAGCAAGGGGAGGGACTATAGCAATCAGCCCCAGCATTTT
NA | TRBJ1-1 | few | TRBV27 | CASSLRGPNTEASF | TGTGCCAGCAGTTTACGAGGGCCAAACACTGAAGCTTCCTTT
NA | TRBJ1-1 | NA | TRBV20-1 | CSARDPGKNTEAFF | TGCAGTGCTAGAGATCCCGGGAAGAACACTGAAGCTTTCTTT
NA | TRBJ2-2 | few | TRBV4-1 | CASSQVRLVGGELFF | TGCGCCAGCAGCCAAGTGAGGCTGGTGGGAGGGGAGCTGTTTTTT
NA | TRBJ1-1 | many | TRBV30 | CACSRSNTEAFF | TGTGCCTGTTCCCGGTCGAACACTGAAGCTTTCTTT
NA | TRBJ1-5 | many | TRBV12-3/TRBV12-4 | CASSPRGYSQPQHF | TGTGCCAGCAGTCCAAGGGGGTACAGTCAGCCCCAGCATTTT
TRBD2 | TRBJ2-1 | many | TRBV28 | CASSALAGDRSYNEQFF | TGTGCCAGCAGTGCCCTAGCGGGAGACCGCTCCTACAATGAGCAGTTCTTC
NA | TRBJ2-7 | many | TRBV2 | CASTTLKSDTYEQYF | TGTGCCAGCACCACTCTCAAGTCGGATACCTACGAGCAGTACTTC
NA | TRBJ1-4 | many | TRBV29-1 | CSVVGDTEKLFF | TGCAGCGTTGTTGGCGATACTGAAAAACTGTTTTTT
TRBD2 | TRBJ2-1 | many | TRBV5-1 | CASSLGLSGGSYNEQFF | TGCGCCAGCAGCTTGGGGCTTAGCGGGGGATCCTACAATGAGCAGTTCTTC
TRBD1 | TRBJ1-1 | many | TRBV9 | CASSAVHRGGTEAFF | TGTGCCAGCAGCGCGGTTCACAGGGGGGGCACTGAAGCTTTCTTT
TRBD2 | TRBJ2-2 | NA | TRBV10-3 | CAISLAEANTGELFF | TGTGCCATCAGTCTAGCGGAAGCGAACACCGGGGAGCTGTTTTTT
NA | TRBJ2-2 | once | TRBV12-3/TRBV12-4 | CASQPSLANTGELFF | TGTGCCAGCCAACCGTCACTAGCGAACACCGGGGAGCTGTTTTTT
NA | TRBJ2-5 | few | TRBV30 | CAWSGRETQYF | TGTGCCTGGAGTGGTCGGGAGACCCAGTACTTC
NA | TRBJ1-3 | many | TRBV12-3/TRBV12-4 | CASSFVHRVRVGVISGNTIYF | TGTGCCAGCAGTTTCGTACACAGGGTGAGAGTGGGGGTCATTTCTGGAAACACCATATATTTT
NA | TRBJ1-2 | few | TRBV6-2/TRBV6-3 | CASGRGKNSGYTF | TGTGCCAGCGGCCGCGGGAAAAACTCTGGCTACACCTTC
NA | TRBJ2-7 | many | TRBV6-1 | CASSAAGTPAYEQYF | TGTGCCAGCAGTGCCGCCGGGACACCGGCCTACGAGCAGTACTTC
NA | TRBJ2-5 | few | TRBV5-1 | CASSLAGRGSQETQYF | TGCGCCAGCAGCTTGGCCGGCCGCGGCAGCCAAGAGACCCAGTACTTC
NA | TRBJ2-2 | many | TRBV27 | CASSFLQANTGELFF | TGTGCCAGCAGTTTTCTCCAGGCCAACACCGGGGAGCTGTTTTTT
TRBD2 | TRBJ2-1 | many | TRBV28 | CASTPGLAGSYNEQFF | TGTGCCAGCACCCCAGGTCTAGCGGGATCCTACAATGAGCAGTTCTTC
NA | TRBJ2-3 | NA | TRBV27 | CASSLIQFSDTQYF | TGTGCCAGCAGTTTAATCCAGTTTTCAGATACGCAGTATTTT
TRBD1 | TRBJ1-2 | many | TRBV18 | CASSPPTGGNYGYTF | TGTGCCAGCTCACCTCCTACAGGGGGCAACTATGGCTACACCTTC
NA | TRBJ1-1 | few | TRBV6-1 | CASRNDRINTEAFF | TGTGCCAGCCGAAACGACAGGATCAACACTGAAGCTTTCTTT
NA | TRBJ2-7 | many | TRBV28 | CASSPLRGASYEQYF | TGTGCCAGCAGTCCTCTAAGGGGAGCCTCCTACGAGCAGTACTTC
TRBD1 | TRBJ2-3 | few | TRBV7-2 | CASSSTGTGATDTQYF | TGTGCCAGCAGCTCAACCGGGACAGGGGCCACAGATACGCAGTATTTT
TRBD1 | TRBJ1-2 | few | TRBV19 | CASSILPGQGAFFHGYTF | TGTGCCAGTAGTATTCTCCCGGGACAGGGGGCCTTTTTTCATGGCTACACCTTC